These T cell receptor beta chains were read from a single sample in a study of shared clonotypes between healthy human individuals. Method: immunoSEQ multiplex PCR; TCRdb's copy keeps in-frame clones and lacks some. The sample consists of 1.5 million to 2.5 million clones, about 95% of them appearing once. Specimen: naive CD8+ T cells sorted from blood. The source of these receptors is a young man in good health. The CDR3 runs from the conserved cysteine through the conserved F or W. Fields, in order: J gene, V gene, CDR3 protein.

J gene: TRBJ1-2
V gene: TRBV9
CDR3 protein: CASSVAPGVIYGYTF

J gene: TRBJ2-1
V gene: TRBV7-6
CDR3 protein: CASSLWSGGGFGEQFF

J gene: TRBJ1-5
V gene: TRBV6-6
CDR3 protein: CASTGGGNQPQHF

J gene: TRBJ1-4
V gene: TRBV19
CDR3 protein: CASTLGNEKLFF

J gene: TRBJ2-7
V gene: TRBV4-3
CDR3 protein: CASSQGPGQPYEQYF

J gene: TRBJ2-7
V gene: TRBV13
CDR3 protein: CASSLEGLAGVEQYF

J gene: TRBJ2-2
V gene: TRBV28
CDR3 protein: CASRPTGNTGELFF

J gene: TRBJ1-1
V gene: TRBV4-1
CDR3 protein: CASSLEVAGYLEAFF

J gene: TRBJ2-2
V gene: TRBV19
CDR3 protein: CASTTGITGELFF

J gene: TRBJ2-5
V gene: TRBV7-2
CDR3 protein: CASSILAGGGETQYF

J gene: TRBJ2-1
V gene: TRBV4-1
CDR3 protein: CASSFRLAGGNEQFF

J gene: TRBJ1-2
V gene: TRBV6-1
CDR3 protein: CASSDSPRGRDYGYTF

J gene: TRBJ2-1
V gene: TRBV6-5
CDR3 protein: CASRGSTEQFF

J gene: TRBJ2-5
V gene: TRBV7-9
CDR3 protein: CASSFDWQETQYF

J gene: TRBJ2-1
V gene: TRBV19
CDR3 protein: CASSVNRGVNEQFF

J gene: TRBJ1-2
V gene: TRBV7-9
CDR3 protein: CASEGTGNYGYTF

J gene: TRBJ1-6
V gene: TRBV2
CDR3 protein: CASSELQGGDSPLHF

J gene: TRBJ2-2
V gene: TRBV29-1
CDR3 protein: CSVEVVDTNTGELFF

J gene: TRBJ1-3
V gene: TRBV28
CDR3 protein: CASTLAGFSGNTIYF

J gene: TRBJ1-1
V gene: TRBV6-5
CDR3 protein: CASSYGIGSEAFF

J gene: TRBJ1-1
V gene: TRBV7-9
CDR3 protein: CASSLPEGAGSQRF

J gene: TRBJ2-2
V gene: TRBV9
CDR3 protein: CASSVPSSGSFGELFF

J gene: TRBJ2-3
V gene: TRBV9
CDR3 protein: CASSYRTSGTSTDTQYF

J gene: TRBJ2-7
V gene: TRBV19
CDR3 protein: CASRVRGSYEQYF

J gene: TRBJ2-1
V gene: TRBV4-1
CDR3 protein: CASSQDSYNEQFF

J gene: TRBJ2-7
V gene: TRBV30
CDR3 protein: CALGGPWNEQYF

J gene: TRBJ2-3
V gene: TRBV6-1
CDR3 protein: CASLSGGLDTQYF

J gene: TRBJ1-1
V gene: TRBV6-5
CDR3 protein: CASRLTENTEAFF

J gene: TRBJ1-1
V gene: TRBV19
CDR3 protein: CASSTQGLNTEAFF

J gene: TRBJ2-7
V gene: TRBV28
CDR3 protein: CASSEDYEQYF

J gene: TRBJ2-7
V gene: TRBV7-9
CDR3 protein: CASSLGQGIDEQYF

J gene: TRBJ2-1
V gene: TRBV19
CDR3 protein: CASSPVSSYNEQFF

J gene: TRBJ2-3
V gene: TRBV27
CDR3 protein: CASSLAGGGDTQYF

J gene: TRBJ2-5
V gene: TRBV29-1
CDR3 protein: CSVDQGTQETQYF

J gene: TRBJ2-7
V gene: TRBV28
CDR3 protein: CASSSVNEQYF

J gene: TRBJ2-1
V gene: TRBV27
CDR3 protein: CATRPASGGAYEQFF